Detailed here is one T cell receptor beta chain. One end of the junction varies from germline; a read error may be responsible. The sample belongs to a study of blood T cell repertoires in COVID-19. Study at large: Samples came from the United States, Italy and Spain, spanning acute and convalescent COVID-19. The cDNA or gDNA used as material had been derived from T cells, B-cell-depleted T cells, or PBMCs.

The CDR3 has 14 amino acids. In germline, CDR1 is SGHTA, CDR2 FQGNSA. Per the original methods: Nucleated cell number was recorded as an estimate derived from reference gene primer amplification. This table comes from immunoSEQ multiplex PCR, and its TCRdb copy is limited to in-frame clones, with some not included. That table is the source of V, J and clone size, and D and trimming were worked out from the DNA. This sample has about 170,000 clones; approximately 84% occur once, and the top ten carry approximately 10%. The chain links TRBV7-2 to TRBJ2-1; TRBD2 matches at 12 bases. Material for sequencing was peripheral blood. The sequence came from a man between 70 and 80 years old with active or convalescent COVID-19. For the CDR3, the DNA is TGTGCCAGCAGCCCGACTAGCGGGAGCACACGGGGGATCTTC. Its translation: CASSPTSGSTRGIF.